The TCR beta chain described here comes from a study of early T cells in non-severe SARS-CoV-2 infection. Trimming at V came to 7 bases and at J to 2 bases, leaving 13 bases not matched to a gene. The germline V gene has CDR1 MDHEN and CDR2 SYDVKM. The CDR3 is 16 amino acids. In TCRdb, the 5' RACE reads were re-called with MiXCR into one record per CDR3 protein. This sample has about 60,000 distinct CDR3 sequences, with around 14% found just once. The V and J genes are TRBV28 and TRBJ2-7, with TRBD1 matching 8 bases. This sample comprised whole blood, obtained at baseline. The TCR was taken from an adult who was a healthcare worker with PCR-confirmed SARS-CoV-2 infection or an uninfected control (not recorded which). The CDR3 nucleotides read TGTGCCAGCACCAGTTGGGGAAGGACAGGGACCTACGAGCAGTACTTC. It yields the protein CASTSWGRTGTYEQYF.